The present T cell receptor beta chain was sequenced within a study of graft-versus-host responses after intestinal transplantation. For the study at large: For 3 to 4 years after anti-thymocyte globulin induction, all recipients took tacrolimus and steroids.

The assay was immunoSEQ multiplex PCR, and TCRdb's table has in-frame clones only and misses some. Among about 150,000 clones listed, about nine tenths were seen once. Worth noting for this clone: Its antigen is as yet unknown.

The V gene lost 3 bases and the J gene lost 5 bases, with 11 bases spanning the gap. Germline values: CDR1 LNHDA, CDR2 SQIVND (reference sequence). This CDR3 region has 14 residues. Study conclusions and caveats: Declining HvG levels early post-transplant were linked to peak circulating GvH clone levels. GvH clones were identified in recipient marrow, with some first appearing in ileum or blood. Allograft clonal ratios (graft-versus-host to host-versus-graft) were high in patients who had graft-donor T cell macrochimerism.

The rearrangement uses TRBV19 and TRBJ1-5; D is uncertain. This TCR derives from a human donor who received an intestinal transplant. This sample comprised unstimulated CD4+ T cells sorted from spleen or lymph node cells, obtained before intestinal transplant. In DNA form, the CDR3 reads TGTGCCAGTAGTATCGAAACAGCTGATCAGCCCCAGCATTTT. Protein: CASSIETADQPQHF.